A single sample gave rise to the 8 T cell receptor beta chains below, sequenced in a study of blood T cell repertoires in COVID-19. The repertoire was sequenced with immunoSEQ multiplex PCR; TCRdb's copy has only in-frame clones and lacks some. This sample has approximately 20,000 clones; just over 90% occur once, and the top ten carry around 15%. Material for sequencing was peripheral blood. The receptor source for this set is a human donor in a cohort sampled during active COVID-19.

The rearrangement links TRBV7-6 to TRBJ2-5; D perhaps matches TRBD2 (6 bases). The CDR3 consists of 15 residues. Trimming took 4 bases from V and 2 from J, leaving 14 bases between them. Germline loops: CDR1 SGHVS, CDR2 FNYEAQ. The CDR3 DNA reads as TGTGCCAGCAGCTCGCGGGGTCTCAATCAAGAGACCCAGTACTTC. Translating it yields CASSSRGLNQETQYF. Combining the CDR3 with reference TRBV7-6 and TRBJ2-5 gives the whole variable domain GAGVSQSPRYKVTKRGQDVALRCDPISGHVSLYWYRQALGQGPEFLTYFNYEAQQDKSGLPNDRFSAERPEGSISTLTIQRTEQRDSAMYRCASSSRGLNQETQYFGPGTRLLVL.

CDR3 region: CASSPRGGHGGYTQYF. The DNA of the CDR3 is TGTGCCAGCAGCCCCCGCGGGGGCCATGGCGGGTATACGCAGTATTTT. The chain joins TRBV7-3 to TRBJ2-3, with a possible D match to TRBD2 (7 bases). There are 16 residues in the CDR3. The V gene's germline CDR1 is SGHTA and CDR2 FQGTGA. V was cut by 5 bases and J by 7 bases, with 22 bases left in between.

CDR3 in DNA: TGTGCCAGCAGCCCCGACAGGGTTAGTGAGCAGTTCTTC. It translates to CASSPDRVSEQFF. This sequence joins TRBV12-3 or TRBV12-4 and TRBJ2-1; 7 bases line up with TRBD1. The CDR3 runs to 13 residues. V lost 6 bases to trimming and J lost 9 bases; unmatched junction nucleotides: 8.

V is TRBV6-5 and J is TRBJ1-4; 9 bases agree with TRBD1. The CDR3 has 15 amino acids. CDR1 is MNHEY and CDR2 is SVGAGI in the germline V gene. With 5 bases clipped from V and 7 bases from J, the junction kept 8 bases outside the gene matches. For the CDR3, the DNA is TGTGCCAGCAGTACGTACAGGGGGCTGGGTGAAAAACTGTTTTTT. It is translated as CASSTYRGLGEKLFF.

The J gene is TRBJ1-1, the V gene TRBV5-1, with D maybe TRBD1 (6 bases). Trimming removed 4 bases at V and 1 base at J, with 11 bases between. Germline values: CDR1 SGHRS, CDR2 YFSETQ. The CDR3 is 14 residues long. The CDR3 nucleotides are TGCGCCAGCAGCGCACAGGGTTCGAACACTGAAGCTTTCTTT. Encoded protein: CASSAQGSNTEAFF. The full variable domain, its missing parts supplied by reference TRBV5-1 and TRBJ1-1, is KAGVTQTPRYLIKTRGQQVTLSCSPISGHRSVSWYQQTPGQGLQFLFEYFSETQRNKGNFPGRFSGRQFSNSRSEMNVSTLELGDSALYLCASSAQGSNTEAFFGQGTRLTVV.

The chain employs TRBV5-1 and TRBJ2-2; a possible D gene is TRBD1 (6 bases). CDR3 length: 16 amino acids. Trimming stripped 1 base from V and 0 bases from J, with 10 bases between. Germline lookup yields CDR1 SGHRS and CDR2 YFSETQ. CDR3: CASSLKPGANTGELFF. As DNA, the CDR3 is TGCGCCAGCAGCTTGAAACCAGGGGCGAACACCGGGGAGCTGTTTTTT.

The V call is TRBV12-3 or TRBV12-4, the J call TRBJ2-3; weak D call: TRBD1 (5 bases). The CDR3 extends over 13 amino acids. V shed 6 bases and J shed 6 bases, with 13 bases lying between them. As DNA, the CDR3 is TGTGCCAGCAGCCCTACAAGGGGCGATACGCAGTATTTT. Translating gives CASSPTRGDTQYF.

This clone was seen a few times. The rearrangement links TRBV7-9 to TRBJ1-6; possible D gene TRBD1, 5 bases. The germline V gene encodes CDR1 SEHNR and CDR2 FQNEAQ (reference sequence). Trimming removed 6 bases at V and 7 bases at J, with 7 bases between. The CDR3 sequence is 12 residues long. The CDR3: CASREGNSPLHF. CDR3 nucleotide sequence: TGTGCCAGCAGGGAGGGGAATTCACCCCTCCACTTT.